This T cell receptor (beta chain) was sequenced for a study of blood T cell repertoires in COVID-19. The assay was immunoSEQ multiplex PCR, and TCRdb's table has in-frame clones only and misses some. The sample records over 300,000 clones, approximately 90% being singletons. CDR1 KGHSH and CDR2 LQKENI come from the germline V gene. CDR3 length equals 14 residues. With 3 bases removed from V and 5 bases from J, the gap between germline ends came to 11 bases. This chain uses TRBV18 with TRBJ1-5; D might be TRBD1 (5 bases). The sequencing sample was made of PBMCs or T cells enriched from blood (not recorded which). This TCR came from a woman aged 18-29 years who had recovered from COVID-19. The CDR3 is CASSPWTSDQPQHF. The DNA of the CDR3 is TGTGCCAGCTCACCTTGGACAAGCGATCAGCCCCAGCATTTT.